Listed below are T cell receptor beta chains from one sample, sequenced in a study of blood T cells in healthy people across ages. TCRdb recomputed calls from the 5' RACE reads with MiXCR, one row per CDR3 protein. The table lists almost 550,000 distinct CDR3 sequences, around 24% of them singletons, with 8.7% in the top ten. These data were likewise used in another study, on T cells of mothers and their children.

The sequenced sample was blood. The receptors originated from a boy younger than 18 in good health. Each CDR3 is given with its conserved first and last residue. Fields, in order: D gene, J gene, clone size, V gene, CDR3 length, CDR3 protein, CDR3 DNA. A D gene is named only where the DNA matches it firmly. Clone size is not always given. Where it is, it says once, few, many or a class for expanded clones.

.	TRBJ2-1	.	TRBV24-1	13	CATARPGDGEQFF	TGTGCCACCGCCCGACCCGGGGACGGTGAGCAGTTCTTC
.	TRBJ1-1	many	TRBV9	14	CASSAHPEGSEAFF	TGTGCCAGCAGCGCCCATCCGGAGGGGAGTGAAGCTTTCTTT
TRBD2	TRBJ2-7	.	TRBV4-3	18	CASSQDRGGRDIVYEQYF	TGCGCCAGCAGCCAAGATCGTGGCGGGAGGGATATCGTCTACGAGCAGTACTTC
.	TRBJ1-4	.	TRBV4-1	14	CASSQDEAQETLFF	TGCGCCAGCAGCCAAGATGAGGCCCAGGAGACACTGTTTTTT
TRBD1	TRBJ1-2	few	TRBV5-5	14	CASRPDRVGYGYTF	TGTGCCAGCAGACCCGACAGGGTGGGCTATGGCTACACCTTC
.	TRBJ2-7	.	TRBV3-1	12	CASSSRTGEQYF	TGTGCCAGCAGCTCAAGAACGGGGGAGCAGTACTTC
.	TRBJ1-4	.	TRBV5-1	22	CASSSPSGVQARNCFLALRALF	.
TRBD2	TRBJ2-1	.	TRBV7-2	15	CASSFPSGRHSEQFF	TGTGCCAGCAGCTTCCCTAGCGGGAGGCATAGTGAGCAGTTCTTC
.	TRBJ1-5	.	TRBV12-3/TRBV12-4	16	CASTKWGQGGNQPQHF	TGTGCCAGCACCAAATGGGGGCAGGGTGGCAATCAGCCCCAGCATTTT
TRBD1	TRBJ1-2	once	TRBV6-5	14	CASSPQGVGYGYTF	TGTGCCAGCAGTCCACAGGGGGTAGGCTATGGCTACACCTTC
TRBD1	TRBJ1-2	few	TRBV4-2	16	CASSQDQTGVISGYTF	TGTGCCAGCAGCCAAGACCAGACAGGGGTGATCTCTGGCTACACCTTC
.	TRBJ1-1	.	TRBV3-1	15	CASSPYRDLGTEAFF	TGTGCCAGCAGCCCCTACCGGGACTTGGGAACTGAAGCTTTCTTT
.	TRBJ2-1	many	TRBV12-3/TRBV12-4	14	CASSPNPRGNEQFF	TGTGCCAGCAGCCCTAATCCCCGGGGTAATGAGCAGTTCTTC
.	TRBJ2-2	few	TRBV12-3/TRBV12-4	15	CASSLPQGVPGELFF	TGTGCCAGCAGTTTACCCCAGGGAGTCCCCGGGGAGCTGTTTTTT
.	TRBJ2-1	.	TRBV19	16	CASRSLAQSYYNEQFF	TGTGCCAGTAGGAGCCTAGCGCAATCCTACTACAATGAGCAGTTCTTC
TRBD1	TRBJ2-7	.	TRBV28	19	CASSLPPLYRDRGTYEQYF	TGTGCCAGCAGTTTACCCCCTCTCTACCGGGACAGGGGAACCTACGAGCAGTACTTC
.	TRBJ2-5	.	TRBV5-1	15	CASSLGSGQPETRYF	TGCGCCAGCAGCTTAGGTTCGGGTCAGCCAGAGACCCGGTACTTC
.	TRBJ1-3	.	TRBV12-3/TRBV12-4	14	CASSPTGVGNTIYF	TGTGCCAGCAGTCCTACCGGGGTTGGAAACACCATATATTTT
.	TRBJ1-5	few	TRBV6-6	13	CASSWDGNQPQHF	TGTGCCAGCAGCTGGGACGGCAATCAGCCCCAGCATTTT
TRBD2	TRBJ2-4	.	TRBV18	17	CASSRSEYSGRANIQYF	TGTGCCAGCTCTCGAAGCGAGTATAGCGGGAGGGCGAACATTCAGTACTTC
TRBD1	TRBJ1-2	.	TRBV20-1	15	CSARERQGLHYGYTF	TGCAGTGCTAGAGAAAGACAGGGACTTCACTATGGCTACACCTTC
.	TRBJ2-3	.	TRBV20-1	14	CSARVSRSTDTQYF	TGCAGTGCTAGGGTCAGCAGGAGCACAGATACGCAGTATTTT
.	TRBJ1-2	.	TRBV29-1	12	CSVPGNDYGYTF	TGCAGCGTCCCTGGGAATGACTATGGCTACACCTTC